This T cell receptor beta chain came from a study of radiotherapy plus CTLA-4 blockade in lung cancer. On the study more broadly: Objective responses arose in approximately 19% of patients, and under 40% experienced disease control.

CTLA-4 blockade with ipilimumab, together with focal radiation, was given to patients with chemo-refractory metastatic non-small-cell lung cancer. Germline lookup yields CDR1 MNHNS and CDR2 SASEGT. The CDR3 sequence is 14 residues long. V lost 3 bases to trimming and J lost 1 base, with 10 bases between them. Profiled with immunoSEQ multiplex PCR; TCRdb holds only in-frame clones, not every one. Here the sample spans over 95,000 clones, approximately 74% being singletons. Study-wide results and limits: An expansion of tumor-derived TCR clones occurred in blood after radiotherapy plus ipilimumab. Together with interferon-beta, which increased in serum after radiation, early dynamic changes in blood T cell clones were reportedly the best predictors of response.

Comment on this clone: Its antigen remains unidentified.

The sequence was collected from a human donor with non-small cell lung cancer who had a partial response to radiotherapy plus ipilimumab. Some clones in this sample may be carry-over from other donors' samples. Sequences were derived from peripheral blood, sampled from a patient treated with radiotherapy plus ipilimumab. This chain uses TRBV6-1 with TRBJ2-7, with D possibly matching TRBD2 (6 bases). The CDR3 sequence is CASSDVSGSYEQYF. The CDR3 nucleotides are TGTGCCAGCAGTGATGTTAGCGGATCCTACGAGCAGTACTTC.